These 26 T cell receptor beta chains were sequenced from one sample in a study of cytomegalovirus exposure and HLA in healthy donors. Some clones are missing from TCRdb's copy, which holds only in-frame ones; the method was immunoSEQ multiplex PCR. Among some 85,000 clones listed, approximately 96% were seen once. Material: PBMCs. The receptors derive from a woman aged 18-35 years in good health and CMV-seronegative.

The V call is TRBV7-6, the J call TRBJ2-2; no clear D gene. CDR3 length: 14 amino acids. Germline V gives CDR1 SGHVS, CDR2 FNYEAQ. The V and J ends lost 2 bases and 1 base respectively, with 5 bases between them. As DNA, the CDR3 is TGTGCCAGCAGCTTATGGCAGAACACCGGGGAGCTGTTTTTT. Amino acid sequence: CASSLWQNTGELFF.

This clone was counted a few times. This chain's CDR3 is CASSRGLAGGSYNEQFF. CDR3 sequence (DNA): TGCGCCAGCAGCCGGGGACTAGCGGGAGGATCCTACAATGAGCAGTTCTTC. V gene TRBV4-1 combines with J gene TRBJ2-1, with 15 positions matching TRBD2. From germline, CDR1 is MGHRA and CDR2 YSYEKL. With 4 bases clipped from V and 1 base from J, the junction kept 2 bases outside the gene matches. This CDR3 comprises 17 residues.

This clone has more than one count but fewer than ten. The CDR3 here is CASSQGRNTEAFF. Here the CDR3 DNA reads TGCGCCAGCAGTCAGGGCAGGAACACTGAAGCTTTCTTT. The V and J genes are TRBV23-1 and TRBJ1-1, with unresolved D. TRBV23-1 is classed as an ORF, of uncertain function. The CDR3 contains 13 residues. The V gene lost 3 bases and the J gene lost 1 base, with 6 bases spanning the gap.

This clone was detected only once. The rearrangement joins TRBV4-1 to TRBJ2-6, with TRBD1 matching 9 bases. V shed 0 bases and J 4 bases; nucleotides not matched to a gene: 10. Germline V gene sequence: CDR1 MGHRA, CDR2 YSYEKL. This CDR3 spans 19 amino acids. CDR3 amino acids: CASSQDSRTGVWGANVLTF. CDR3 nucleotides: TGCGCCAGCAGCCAAGATAGTAGGACAGGGGTATGGGGGGCCAACGTCCTGACTTTC.

The J gene is TRBJ2-7, the V gene TRBV7-6, with D perhaps TRBD1 (5 bases). The ends were cut back, 0 bases at V and 2 bases at J, with 11 bases in the middle. The CDR3 length is 15 residues. The germline CDR1 and CDR2 sequences are SGHVS and FNYEAQ. CDR3: CASSLAAGSPYEQYF. CDR3 coding DNA: TGTGCCAGCAGCTTAGCGGCAGGGTCCCCCTACGAGCAGTACTTC. Supplemented by reference TRBV7-6 and TRBJ2-7, the full variable domain reads GAGVSQSPRYKVTKRGQDVALRCDPISGHVSLYWYRQALGQGPEFLTYFNYEAQQDKSGLPNDRFSAERPEGSISTLTIQRTEQRDSAMYRCASSLAAGSPYEQYFGPGTRLTVT.

V usage is TRBV19 and J usage is TRBJ2-5, with a weak D call TRBD2 (7 bases). This CDR3 has 14 amino acids. V lost 2 bases, J lost 7 bases, and 14 bases lay in between. From germline, CDR1 is LNHDA and CDR2 SQIVND (reference sequence). The CDR3 DNA reads as TGTGCCAGTAGTATAAGGGGGGGGCAGGCGACCCAGTACTTC. This codes for CASSIRGGQATQYF.

The rearrangement links TRBV2 to TRBJ2-5; 7 nucleotides align to TRBD1. The germline gives CDR1 SNHLY, CDR2 FYNNEI. There are 13 residues in the CDR3. V dropped 7 bases and J dropped 5; count of bases not matched to a gene: 7. For the CDR3, the DNA is TGTGCCAGCAACCAGGGGGAGTGGGAGACCCAGTACTTC. Translated: CASNQGEWETQYF.

The chain combines TRBV27 with TRBJ2-7, with TRBD1 matching over 8 bases. CDR1 is MNHEY, CDR2 SMNVEV, per germline (reference sequence). The CDR3 is 15 residues long. After removal of 2 bases from V and 6 bases from J, the junction contained 9 bases not matched to a gene. The CDR3 here is CASSLRPDRGSEQYF. In DNA, the CDR3 is TGTGCCAGCAGTTTAAGGCCTGACAGGGGCAGCGAGCAGTACTTC.

The chain is built from TRBV5-6 and TRBJ2-2; 10 nucleotides match TRBD1. Unmatched junction bases numbered 2, after V lost 2 bases and J lost 4 bases. The CDR3 covers 15 residues. Germline loops: CDR1 SGHDT, CDR2 YYEEEE. CDR3 DNA: TGTGCCAGCAGCTTCGGACAGGGGGGCACCGGGGAGCTGTTTTTT. Amino acids: CASSFGQGGTGELFF.

V usage is TRBV29-1 and J usage is TRBJ2-2; no definite D call. CDR3 length equals 13 residues. Between the trimmed V and J ends, which lost 5 bases and 4 bases, there was a span of 11 bases. Germline CDR1 reads SQVTM; CDR2 reads ANQGSEA. DNA for the CDR3: TGCAGCGTTCTCAATGGCCCCACCGGGGAGCTGTTTTTT. Protein product: CSVLNGPTGELFF.

This chain joins TRBV25-1 and TRBJ2-7, with 8 bases matching TRBD1. Germline V lookup: CDR1 MGHDK, CDR2 SYGVNS. With 6 bases clipped from V and 4 bases from J, the junction kept 5 bases outside the gene matches. The length of the CDR3 is 13 residues. The CDR3 nucleotides are TGTGCCAGCAGGGGGACAGGAACTTACGAGCAGTACTTC. This encodes CASRGTGTYEQYF.

The chain joins TRBV9 to TRBJ2-6, with unresolved D. CDR1 is SGDLS and CDR2 is YYNGEE in the germline V gene. V shed 0 bases and J shed 2 bases, with 3 bases lying between them. The CDR3 length is 14 residues. As DNA, the CDR3 is TGTGCCAGCAGCGTAGTAACTGGGGCCAACGTCCTGACTTTC. Translated: CASSVVTGANVLTF.

The rearrangement uses TRBV4-1 and TRBJ1-1; 9 bases fit TRBD1. The germline V gene has CDR1 MGHRA and CDR2 YSYEKL. Trimming took 0 bases from V and 6 from J; bases not matched to a gene: 5. The CDR3 spans 15 residues. The CDR3 spells CASSQEGQGLAEAFF. CDR3 coding DNA: TGCGCCAGCAGCCAAGAAGGACAGGGGCTGGCTGAAGCTTTCTTT.

J is TRBJ1-3 and V is TRBV10-3; the match to TRBD1 covers 8 bases. The CDR3 sequence is 14 residues long. V shed 5 bases and J 0 bases; nucleotides not matched to a gene: 0. CDR1 and CDR2 from the germline V gene are ENHRY and SYGVKD. CDR3 amino acids: CAISTGGSGNTIYF. For the CDR3, the DNA is TGTGCCATCAGTACAGGGGGCTCTGGAAACACCATATATTTT.

This rearrangement joins TRBV10-1 to TRBJ2-7; 10 positions match TRBD1. V was pared by 3 bases and J by 2 bases, with 4 bases of the junction left unmatched. This CDR3 spans 15 amino acids. In germline, CDR1 is WNHNN, CDR2 SYGVQD (reference sequence). The CDR3 loop reads CASSDPGTGAYEQYF. In DNA, the CDR3 is TGCGCCAGCAGTGACCCCGGGACAGGGGCCTACGAGCAGTACTTC.

The chain employs TRBV19 and TRBJ2-7; 9 bases map to TRBD2. The CDR3 extends over 15 amino acids. Germline lookup yields CDR1 LNHDA and CDR2 SQIVND (reference sequence). J was trimmed by 7 bases and V by 2 bases; bases with no gene match: 9. The CDR3 sequence: CASSIIAGEAGEQYF. The CDR3 coding sequence is TGTGCCAGTAGTATAATAGCGGGAGAGGCCGGGGAGCAGTACTTC.

This sequence joins TRBV5-6 and TRBJ1-1; 8 bases match TRBD1. The junction had 4 bases not matched to a gene; V was cut back by 3 bases and J by 0 bases. This CDR3 contains 15 residues. From germline, CDR1 is SGHDT and CDR2 YYEEEE. CDR3 DNA: TGTGCCAGCAGCTGGGACAGGCTGGTGAACACTGAAGCTTTCTTT. This translates into CASSWDRLVNTEAFF.

The CDR3 sequence is CASSPLGQNTDTQYF. Written as DNA, the CDR3 is TGTGCCAGCAGCCCATTGGGACAGAACACAGATACGCAGTATTTT. The chain carries TRBV11-2 and TRBJ2-3; 7 nucleotides match TRBD1. Per the germline V gene, CDR1 is SGHAT and CDR2 is FQNNGV. V lost 5 bases to trimming and J lost 2 bases; unmatched junction nucleotides: 7. CDR3 length equals 15 residues.

The chain employs TRBV4-1 and TRBJ2-2, with 7 bases aligning to TRBD2. Looked up from germline, CDR1 is MGHRA and CDR2 is YSYEKL. There are 19 residues in the CDR3. After removal of 2 bases from V and 1 base from J, the junction contained 13 bases not matched to a gene. Here the CDR3 DNA reads TGCGCCAGCAGCCAACTCCGATCACAGCGGGAATGGAACACCGGGGAGCTGTTTTTT. It is translated as CASSQLRSQREWNTGELFF.

The rearrangement joins TRBV5-1 to TRBJ1-2; D remains ambiguous. The CDR3 has 14 amino acids. The ends were cut back, 0 bases at V and 9 bases at J, with 15 bases in the middle. Germline assignment: CDR1 SGHRS and CDR2 YFSETQ. DNA of the CDR3: TGCGCCAGCAGCTTGGGAGAGTTACACAGCCGCTACACCTTC. Translation gives CASSLGELHSRYTF.

This clone showed up just once. V is TRBV5-1 and J is TRBJ1-2; no firm D call. Germline V lookup: CDR1 SGHRS, CDR2 YFSETQ. V lost 0 bases to trimming and J lost 3 bases, with 12 bases between them. CDR3 size: 15 residues. CDR3 in DNA: TGCGCCAGCAGCTTGGCTTCCGCTAAAGACTATGGCTACACCTTC. Protein sequence: CASSLASAKDYGYTF.

The chain couples TRBV7-2 to TRBJ1-5; maybe TRBD1 (6 bases). CDR1 is SGHTA, CDR2 FQGNSA, per germline. The CDR3 totals 15 residues. V was pared by 6 bases and J by 4 bases, with 16 bases between. This chain's CDR3 is CASREQGNPNQPQHF. CDR3 coding DNA: TGTGCCAGCAGAGAACAGGGAAACCCTAATCAGCCCCAGCATTTT.

This clone has just a few counts. The rearrangement links TRBV2 to TRBJ2-7; 9 bases agree with TRBD1. This CDR3 region has 17 residues. Germline V gene sequence: CDR1 SNHLY, CDR2 FYNNEI. After removal of 5 bases from V and 1 base from J, the junction contained 12 bases not matched to a gene. The CDR3 sequence is CASSKGADRGLSYEQYF. Here the CDR3 DNA reads TGTGCCAGCAGTAAAGGAGCGGACAGGGGTTTATCCTACGAGCAGTACTTC.

The J gene is TRBJ1-3, the V gene TRBV6-6; D is undetermined. Looked up from germline, CDR1 is MNHNY and CDR2 is SVGAGI (reference sequence). Trimming took 2 bases from V and 3 from J, leaving 5 bases between them. The CDR3 extends over 13 amino acids. The CDR3, as DNA: TGTGCCAGCAGTTACCTATTTGGAAACACCATATATTTT. Translated: CASSYLFGNTIYF.

The chain is built from TRBV5-4 and TRBJ2-7; no reliable D call. Germline CDR1 reads SGHNT; CDR2 reads YYREEE (reference sequence). The length of the CDR3 is 15 residues. V was shortened by 4 bases and J by 2 bases, with 16 bases between the two germline ends. CDR3 loop: CASSDSTNGAYEQYF. The CDR3 DNA reads as TGTGCCAGCAGCGACTCCACGAACGGAGCCTACGAGCAGTACTTC.

The V gene is TRBV28, the J gene TRBJ1-2, with D possibly being TRBD1 (5 bases). Looked up from germline, CDR1 is MDHEN and CDR2 is SYDVKM. V dropped 6 bases and J dropped 6 bases, with 20 bases sitting between them. The CDR3 sequence is 15 residues long. CDR3 in DNA: TGTGCCAGCAGCTTCCCAGGGAATGATTGGGATGGCTACACCTTC. Its protein product is CASSFPGNDWDGYTF.